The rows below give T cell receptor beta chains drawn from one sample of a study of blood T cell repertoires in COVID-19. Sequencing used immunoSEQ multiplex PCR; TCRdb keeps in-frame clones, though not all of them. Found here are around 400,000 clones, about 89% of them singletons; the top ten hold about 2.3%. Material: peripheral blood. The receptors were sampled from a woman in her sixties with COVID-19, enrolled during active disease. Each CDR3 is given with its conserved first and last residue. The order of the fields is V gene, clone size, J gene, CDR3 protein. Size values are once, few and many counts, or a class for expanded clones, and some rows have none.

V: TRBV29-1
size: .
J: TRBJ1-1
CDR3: CSVGAGNTEAFF

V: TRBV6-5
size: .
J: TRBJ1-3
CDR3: CASQAQLTTGNTIYF

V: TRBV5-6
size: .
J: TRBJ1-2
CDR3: CASSQWGDYGYTF

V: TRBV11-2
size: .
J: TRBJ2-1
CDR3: CASRWTSGVDEQFF

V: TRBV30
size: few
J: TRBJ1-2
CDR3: CAWSTGTAGNGYTF

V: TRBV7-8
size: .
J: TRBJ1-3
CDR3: CASSIQRNTIYF

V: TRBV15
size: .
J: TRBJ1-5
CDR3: CATSRVGTGGNQPQHF

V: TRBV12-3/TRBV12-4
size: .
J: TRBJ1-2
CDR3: CASSPGNYGYTF

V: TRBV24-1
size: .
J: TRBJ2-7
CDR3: CATSDGDRSVREQYF

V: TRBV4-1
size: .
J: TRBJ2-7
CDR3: CASSQVGQGYEQYF

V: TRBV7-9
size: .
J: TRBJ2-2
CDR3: CASSLVGTSPGELFF

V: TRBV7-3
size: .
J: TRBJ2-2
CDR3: CASSSGQARELFF

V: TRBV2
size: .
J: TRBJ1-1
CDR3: CASSEARWNTEAFF

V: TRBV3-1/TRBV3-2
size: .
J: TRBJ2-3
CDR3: CASSQDNGDTQYF

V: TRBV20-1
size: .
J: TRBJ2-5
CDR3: CSASAGTSGGQETQYF